The 23 T cell receptor beta chains presented below share a single source sample, sequenced in a study of blood T cell repertoires in COVID-19. The assay was immunoSEQ multiplex PCR, and TCRdb's table has in-frame clones only and misses some. Of some 30,000 clones listed, about 92% were seen once; the top ten hold approximately 1%. Material: peripheral blood. These receptors were obtained from a man aged 65 to 79 with active or convalescent COVID-19.

The rearrangement joins TRBV6-1 to TRBJ1-1, with D perhaps matching TRBD1 (6 bases). In germline, CDR1 is MNHNS, CDR2 SASEGT. CDR3 size: 13 residues. The V end lost 2 bases, the J end lost 3 bases, and 7 bases lay between the germline ends. CDR3 sequence reads: CASSEQGYTEAFF. For the CDR3, the DNA is TGTGCCAGCAGTGAACAGGGGTACACTGAAGCTTTCTTT.

J is TRBJ1-2 and V is TRBV6-4; possible D gene TRBD1, 6 bases. Germline V lookup: CDR1 MRHNA, CDR2 SNTAGT. This CDR3 has 17 amino acids. Trimming pared 4 bases from V and 0 bases from J, leaving 18 bases between. CDR3 in DNA: TGTGCCAGCAGTGGCCTACAGGGTGGGGGAGCTAACTATGGCTACACCTTC. It translates to CASSGLQGGGANYGYTF.

The rearrangement uses TRBV4-2 and TRBJ2-3; 12 positions match TRBD2. The germline gives CDR1 LGHNA, CDR2 YNFKEQ. With V trimmed by 4 bases and J by 4 bases, 3 bases remained unmatched. The CDR3 runs 15 residues. CDR3 DNA sequence: TGTGCCAGCAGCCTACTAGCGGGGGGCTCAGATACGCAGTATTTT. It codes for CASSLLAGGSDTQYF.

This clone was counted between two and nine times. V and J are TRBV5-4 and TRBJ1-6, with D possibly being TRBD1 (5 bases). The germline gives CDR1 SGHNT, CDR2 YYREEE (reference sequence). V lost 0 bases, J lost 10 bases, and 11 bases lay in between. CDR3 size: 14 residues. CDR3 in amino acids: CASSLGGSRSPLHF. CDR3 nucleotides: TGTGCCAGCAGCTTGGGGGGCAGCCGGTCACCCCTCCACTTT.

V is TRBV5-1 and J is TRBJ1-1; tentatively, D is TRBD1 (6 bases). Between the trimmed V and J ends, which lost 3 bases and 11 bases, there was a span of 17 bases. The CDR3 is made up of 13 amino acids. Germline V gene lookup returns CDR1 SGHRS and CDR2 YFSETQ. DNA for the CDR3: TGCGCCAGCAGCTATGGACAGCCCACGGGCGCTTTCTTT. This encodes CASSYGQPTGAFF.

The V call is TRBV12-5, the J call TRBJ1-1, with 7 nucleotides matching TRBD1. V was pared by 1 base and J by 4 bases, with 3 bases of the junction left unmatched. The V gene's germline CDR1 is LGHNT and CDR2 FRNRAP. CDR3 length: 14 residues. CDR3 nucleotide sequence: TGTGCTAGTGGTTTGGGGACAGGAGGCACTGAAGCTTTCTTT. The encoded protein is CASGLGTGGTEAFF.

A single count supports this clone. The V gene is TRBV5-5, the J gene TRBJ2-4, with D perhaps matching TRBD1 (5 bases). The CDR3 runs 13 residues. The V gene's germline CDR1 is SGHKS and CDR2 YYEKEE (reference sequence). The ends were cut back, 0 bases at V and 7 bases at J, with 8 bases in the middle. CDR3 region: CASSLVGANIQYF. In nucleotides, the CDR3 is TGTGCCAGCAGCTTGGTAGGGGCGAACATTCAGTACTTC. The full variable domain, in which reference TRBV5-5 and TRBJ2-4 provide the parts outside the CDR3, is DAGVTQSPTHLIKTRGQQVTLRCSPISGHKSVSWYQQVLGQGPQFIFQYYEKEERGRGNFPDRFSARQFPNYSSELNVNALLLGDSALYLCASSLVGANIQYFGAGTRLSVL.

The table lists this clone with a count of one. V and J are TRBV20-1 and TRBJ2-2, with D possibly called TRBD1 or TRBD2 (5 bases each). The CDR3 covers 14 residues. Trimming stripped 3 bases from V and 4 bases from J, with 12 bases between. Germline CDR1 DFQATT, CDR2 SNEGSKA (reference sequence). In DNA form, the CDR3 reads TGCAGTGCTAGTGGGGCGGCGGGCACCGGGGAGCTGTTTTTT. Residues: CSASGAAGTGELFF.

The chain has TRBV29-1 and TRBJ2-2; D not certain. The CDR3 totals 14 residues. V was trimmed by 4 bases and J by 0 bases, leaving 9 bases between them. Germline V CDR1 and CDR2: SQVTM, ANQGSEA. CDR3: CSVGVQANTGELFF. CDR3 in DNA: TGCAGCGTTGGGGTGCAGGCGAACACCGGGGAGCTGTTTTTT.

The chain recombines TRBV7-9 with TRBJ1-1, with 7 bases matching TRBD1. The V gene's germline CDR1 is SEHNR and CDR2 FQNEAQ (reference sequence). V gave up 2 bases and J gave up 4 bases; unmatched junction bases: 1. This CDR3 has 13 residues. CDR3 residues: CASSLSGGTEAFF. CDR3 bases: TGTGCCAGCAGCTTATCAGGGGGCACTGAAGCTTTCTTT.

The chain carries TRBV24-1 and TRBJ2-2, with no clear D. Germline CDR1 and CDR2: KGHDR and SFDVKD. The length of the CDR3 is 14 residues. Deletions cut 5 bases from V and 3 bases from J, with 9 bases between. The CDR3 DNA follows: TGTGCCACCAGTGGGGCAGAATACACCGGGGAGCTGTTTTTT. It codes for CATSGAEYTGELFF.

V is TRBV5-4 and J is TRBJ2-5; possible D gene TRBD2, 5 bases. The CDR3 sequence is 14 residues long. CDR1 and CDR2 from the germline V gene are SGHNT and YYREEE (reference sequence). Trimming pared 0 bases from V and 7 bases from J, leaving 13 bases between. CDR3 loop: CASSLEPGLGTQYF. CDR3 in DNA: TGTGCCAGCAGCTTGGAGCCAGGACTGGGGACCCAGTACTTC.

The chain has TRBV5-1 and TRBJ2-1; no clear D gene. In germline, CDR1 is SGHRS, CDR2 YFSETQ. V was clipped by 5 bases and J by 0 bases, with 6 bases between them. The CDR3 is made up of 13 amino acids. DNA for the CDR3: TGCGCCAGCAGTTCCCTCTCCTACAATGAGCAGTTCTTC. Translated, it gives CASSSLSYNEQFF.

The gene calls are TRBV27 and TRBJ2-7, with TRBD1 identical over 7 bases. CDR3 length equals 14 residues. Germline CDR1 is MNHEY and CDR2 is SMNVEV (reference sequence). The J segment lost 4 bases and the V segment lost 5 bases, leaving 8 bases of the junction unmatched. CDR3 bases: TGTGCCAGCAGTAGAGAGAGGGGGCGTTACGAGCAGTACTTC. The encoded protein is CASSRERGRYEQYF.

CDR3 residues: CSGKLTGMEAKNIQYF. DNA for the CDR3: TGCAGCGGGAAATTAACAGGGATGGAAGCCAAAAACATTCAGTACTTC. The J gene is TRBJ2-4, the V gene TRBV29-1, with D maybe TRBD1 (6 bases). CDR3 length: 16 residues. CDR1 SQVTM and CDR2 ANQGSEA come from the germline V gene. Trimming stripped 7 bases from V and 0 bases from J, with 19 bases between.

The V gene is TRBV5-1, the J gene TRBJ2-5; TRBD2 agrees at 7 bases. J lost 1 base, V lost 4 bases, and 16 bases had no gene match. The CDR3 is made up of 18 amino acids. CDR1 SGHRS and CDR2 YFSETQ come from the germline V gene. The CDR3 is CASSRRGDGSGVQETQYF. The CDR3 DNA follows: TGCGCCAGCAGCCGCCGGGGGGACGGCAGCGGGGTCCAAGAGACCCAGTACTTC.

In its sample, this clone was seen once. The rearrangement joins TRBV28 to TRBJ1-2; no reliable D call. The ends were cut back, 10 bases at V and 7 bases at J, with 4 bases in the middle. This CDR3 is 8 amino acids long. Germline CDR1 is MDHEN and CDR2 is SYDVKM. The CDR3 region has the DNA TGTGCCACGGGTGGCTACACCTTC. As protein: CATGGYTF.

The chain has TRBV19 and TRBJ2-7, with 8 bases lining up with TRBD2. The V gene's germline CDR1 is LNHDA and CDR2 SQIVND (reference sequence). V shed 5 bases and J 2 bases; nucleotides not matched to a gene: 5. The CDR3 extends over 14 amino acids. The DNA for the CDR3 is TGTGCCAGTAGTGCGAGCGGGAGCACCTACGAGCAGTACTTC. This translates into CASSASGSTYEQYF.

The chain combines TRBV6-1 with TRBJ2-1; TRBD1 is a possible D gene (5 bases). Germline lookup yields CDR1 MNHNS and CDR2 SASEGT. The CDR3 runs to 15 residues. V lost 3 bases and J lost 4, with 13 bases in between. CDR3: CASSETRTYYNEQFF. In nucleotides, the CDR3 is TGTGCCAGCAGTGAGACTCGGACATATTACAATGAGCAGTTCTTC.

The rearrangement joins TRBV9 to TRBJ2-2, with 10 bases that match TRBD2. With 4 bases clipped from V and 1 base from J, the junction kept 10 bases outside the gene matches. The CDR3 consists of 18 residues. Germline CDR1 is SGDLS and CDR2 is YYNGEE. For the CDR3, the DNA is TGTGCCAGCAGCCAACCTGGACTAGCGGCCTTGAACACCGGGGAGCTGTTTTTT. It specifies CASSQPGLAALNTGELFF.

The chain is built from TRBV7-2 and TRBJ1-1; TRBD1 matches 9 bases. Germline V gene sequence: CDR1 SGHTA, CDR2 FQGNSA. Trimming removed 3 bases from V and 3 bases from J; junction bases left unmatched: 5. CDR3 length: 15 residues. This CDR3 reads CASSLNTGGDTEAFF. The CDR3 DNA sequence: TGTGCCAGCAGCTTGAATACAGGGGGCGACACTGAAGCTTTCTTT.

The chain is built from TRBV6-5 and TRBJ1-5; 10 bases match TRBD1. With 4 bases clipped from V and 2 bases from J, the junction kept 2 bases outside the gene matches. The CDR3 contains 15 residues. Germline CDR1 is MNHEY and CDR2 is SVGAGI. CDR3 loop: CASSSGTGGNQPQHF. The CDR3 DNA follows: TGTGCCAGCAGTTCCGGGACAGGGGGCAATCAGCCCCAGCATTTT.

V is TRBV7-3 and J is TRBJ1-1; 7 nucleotides match TRBD1. Germline lookup yields CDR1 SGHTA and CDR2 FQGTGA. This CDR3 spans 13 amino acids. V trimming: 5 bases; J trimming: 7 bases; junction bases outside the gene matches: 7. CDR3 protein: CASSPGQNGEAFF. CDR3 nucleotides: TGTGCCAGCAGCCCGGGACAGAACGGTGAAGCTTTCTTT.